These 18 T cell receptor beta chains were sequenced from one sample in a study of T cells after yellow fever vaccination. TCRdb recomputed calls from the 5' RACE reads with MiXCR, one row per CDR3 protein. The table includes tens of thousands of distinct CDR3 sequences, approximately 3.2% detected once. The starting material was PBMCs, either bulk or a sorted T-cell subset (CD4+, CD8+, memory, or dextramer-sorted; not recorded which), obtained roughly 46 days after the first yellow fever vaccination. The source of these receptors is a man between 18 and 35 years old who received the YFV17D yellow fever vaccine.

This clonotype has a count of ten or more. The rearrangement uses TRBV12-3 or TRBV12-4 and TRBJ1-2; perhaps TRBD1 as D (5 bases). V lost 5 bases, J lost 1 base, and 14 bases lay in between. The CDR3 length is 15 residues. For the CDR3, the DNA is TGTGCCAGCAGTGCCCCCATTGGGGGTAACTATGGCTACACCTTC. The encoded protein is CASSAPIGGNYGYTF.

At least ten counts were recorded for this clonotype. The chain links TRBV6-5 to TRBJ1-2; no clear D gene. The CDR3 covers 13 residues. Trimming pared 2 bases from V and 1 base from J, leaving 5 bases between. The germline gives CDR1 MNHEY, CDR2 SVGAGI. CDR3 protein: CASSYEDNYGYTF. CDR3 sequence (DNA): TGTGCCAGCAGTTACGAGGATAACTATGGCTACACCTTC.

The sample holds many counts of this clonotype. This chain links TRBV12-3 or TRBV12-4 with TRBJ2-7; D gene uncertain. This CDR3 contains 13 residues. The V gene lost 8 bases and the J gene lost 2 bases, with 13 bases spanning the gap. The CDR3 nucleotides read TGTGCCAGCCCTGTGCCCTTTCCCTACGAGCAGTACTTC. Its translation is CASPVPFPYEQYF.

At least ten counts were recorded for this clonotype. V gene TRBV5-1 combines with J gene TRBJ2-7; D remains ambiguous. Trimming took 0 bases from V and 3 from J, leaving 13 bases between them. This CDR3 contains 15 residues. Germline V gene data show CDR1 as SGHRS and CDR2 as YFSETQ. CDR3 DNA sequence: TGCGCCAGCAGCTTGGGTCCCTCGGATCACTACGAGCAGTACGTC. Residues: CASSLGPSDHYEQYV.

In its sample, this clonotype was seen many times. V gene TRBV20-1 combines with J gene TRBJ2-2; weak D call: TRBD2 (7 bases). The germline V gene has CDR1 DFQATT and CDR2 SNEGSKA (reference sequence). V was pared by 3 bases and J by 2 bases, with 16 bases between. CDR3 length equals 16 residues. The CDR3 nucleotides are TGCAGTGCTAGGGGGTCGCGGGGGCTTAACACCGGGGAGCTGTTTTTT. Its translation is CSARGSRGLNTGELFF.

This clonotype was seen many times. The chain combines TRBV5-1 with TRBJ2-5; D may be TRBD1 (5 bases). The V and J ends lost 1 base and 4 bases respectively, with 11 bases between them. CDR1 is SGHRS, CDR2 YFSETQ, per germline. This CDR3 contains 14 residues. Here the CDR3 DNA reads TGCGCCAGCAGCTTGACCCTCCAGGGAGAGACCCAGTACTTC. The encoded protein is CASSLTLQGETQYF.

This clonotype was seen at least ten times. V and J are TRBV7-2 and TRBJ1-3; D is unclear. The ends were cut back, 8 bases at V and 4 bases at J, with 15 bases in the middle. Germline V gives CDR1 SGHTA, CDR2 FQGNSA. This CDR3 has 14 amino acids. The CDR3 is CASAPILTGNTIYF. Written as DNA, the CDR3 is TGTGCCAGCGCCCCTATCCTTACCGGAAACACCATATATTTT.

Many counts were recorded for this clonotype. V is TRBV2 and J is TRBJ1-5; D call uncertain. Trimming stripped 3 bases from V and 6 bases from J, with 12 bases between. CDR1 is SNHLY and CDR2 is FYNNEI in the germline V gene. The CDR3 length is 14 residues. The CDR3 coding sequence is TGTGCCAGCAGTGACAGGCTAATTGGTCAGCCCCAGCATTTT. It yields the protein CASSDRLIGQPQHF.

This clonotype was detected ten times or more. The chain couples TRBV9 to TRBJ2-5; no clear D. The ends were cut back, 0 bases at V and 2 bases at J, with 8 bases in the middle. The V gene's germline CDR1 is SGDLS and CDR2 YYNGEE. This CDR3 is built from 14 residues. This chain's CDR3 is CASSVDGRQETQYF. CDR3 DNA sequence: TGTGCCAGCAGCGTAGATGGCAGACAAGAGACCCAGTACTTC.

V is TRBV5-8 and J is TRBJ1-2; D is perhaps TRBD1 (5 bases). The germline CDR1 and CDR2 sequences are SGHTS and YDEGEE. Trimming took 4 bases from V and 7 from J, leaving 14 bases between them. CDR3 length: 13 amino acids. The CDR3: CASSLGQGAGYTF. In DNA, the CDR3 is TGTGCCAGCAGCCTTGGCCAGGGTGCTGGCTACACCTTC.

This clonotype has a count of ten or more. V and J are TRBV10-3 and TRBJ1-5; tentatively, D is TRBD1 (5 bases). Germline V gene lookup returns CDR1 ENHRY and CDR2 SYGVKD. The CDR3 loop spans 13 amino acids. V was shortened by 6 bases and J by 3 bases, with 9 bases between the two germline ends. The CDR3 nucleotides are TGTGCCATCAGGGGGGAGGCCAATCAGCCCCAGCATTTT. Its translation: CAIRGEANQPQHF.

This clonotype appeared many times. This chain joins TRBV7-9 and TRBJ2-1; no firm D call. Per germline, CDR1 SEHNR and CDR2 FQNEAQ (reference sequence). This CDR3 region has 18 residues. The V end lost 3 bases, the J end lost 5 bases, and 23 bases lay between the germline ends. The CDR3 spells CASSFPWGPTPRDNEQFF. DNA for the CDR3: TGTGCCAGCAGCTTTCCATGGGGTCCCACGCCCCGGGACAATGAGCAGTTCTTC.

Many counts were recorded for this clonotype. The chain employs TRBV12-3 or TRBV12-4 and TRBJ1-4, with D possibly matching TRBD1 (5 bases). The V end lost 8 bases, the J end lost 2 bases, and 12 bases lay between the germline ends. The CDR3 loop spans 14 amino acids. The CDR3 region has the DNA TGTGCCAGCCAGGGAGACTTGACTAATGAAAAACTGTTTTTT. Its protein product is CASQGDLTNEKLFF.

This clonotype was recorded many times. The rearrangement joins TRBV5-1 to TRBJ1-4; 9 nucleotides agree with TRBD1. V was pared by 4 bases and J by 10 bases, with 11 bases of the junction left unmatched. This CDR3 has 15 residues. Germline V gene sequence: CDR1 SGHRS, CDR2 YFSETQ. DNA for the CDR3: TGCGCCAGCAGCCCACAGGGGGCCTTGGGTGGAAAACTGTTTTTT. Its translation is CASSPQGALGGKLFF. The whole variable domain, remainder taken from reference TRBV5-1 and TRBJ1-4, is KAGVTQTPRYLIKTRGQQVTLSCSPISGHRSVSWYQQTPGQGLQFLFEYFSETQRNKGNFPGRFSGRQFSNSRSEMNVSTLELGDSALYLCASSPQGALGGKLFFGSGTQLSVL.

This clonotype has ten or more counts. The V and J genes are TRBV10-3 and TRBJ2-5; 7 bases fit TRBD1. CDR1 is ENHRY, CDR2 SYGVKD, per germline. The CDR3 extends over 15 amino acids. With 5 bases clipped from V and 1 base from J, the junction kept 7 bases outside the gene matches. CDR3 region: CAISPSGTAQETQYF. The CDR3, as DNA: TGTGCCATCAGTCCCTCTGGGACAGCCCAAGAGACCCAGTACTTC.

This clonotype was observed many times. This rearrangement joins TRBV11-3 to TRBJ2-2; the D is unclear. V lost 3 bases and J lost 4, with 6 bases in between. The CDR3 consists of 13 residues. CDR1 SGHNT and CDR2 YENEEA come from the germline V gene. DNA of the CDR3: TGTGCCAGCAGCTTGCAGATCACCGGGGAGCTGTTTTTT. Its protein product is CASSLQITGELFF.

This clonotype was recorded many times. This sequence joins TRBV7-2 and TRBJ2-7; D gene ambiguous. Germline V gene data show CDR1 as SGHTA and CDR2 as FQGNSA. The CDR3 totals 15 residues. V was trimmed by 0 bases and J by 0 bases, leaving 9 bases between them. The CDR3 reads CASSLARSYSYEQYF. CDR3 nucleotide sequence: TGTGCCAGCAGCTTAGCGCGTAGCTACTCCTACGAGCAGTACTTC.

At least ten counts were recorded for this clonotype. The chain carries TRBV7-2 and TRBJ2-3; TRBD2 agrees at 10 bases. The germline V gene encodes CDR1 SGHTA and CDR2 FQGNSA. This CDR3 is built from 16 residues. V gave up 2 bases and J gave up 5 bases; unmatched junction bases: 7. CDR3: CASSLRSGGAVDTQYF. CDR3 DNA sequence: TGTGCCAGCAGCTTAAGAAGCGGGGGGGCCGTAGATACGCAGTATTTT.